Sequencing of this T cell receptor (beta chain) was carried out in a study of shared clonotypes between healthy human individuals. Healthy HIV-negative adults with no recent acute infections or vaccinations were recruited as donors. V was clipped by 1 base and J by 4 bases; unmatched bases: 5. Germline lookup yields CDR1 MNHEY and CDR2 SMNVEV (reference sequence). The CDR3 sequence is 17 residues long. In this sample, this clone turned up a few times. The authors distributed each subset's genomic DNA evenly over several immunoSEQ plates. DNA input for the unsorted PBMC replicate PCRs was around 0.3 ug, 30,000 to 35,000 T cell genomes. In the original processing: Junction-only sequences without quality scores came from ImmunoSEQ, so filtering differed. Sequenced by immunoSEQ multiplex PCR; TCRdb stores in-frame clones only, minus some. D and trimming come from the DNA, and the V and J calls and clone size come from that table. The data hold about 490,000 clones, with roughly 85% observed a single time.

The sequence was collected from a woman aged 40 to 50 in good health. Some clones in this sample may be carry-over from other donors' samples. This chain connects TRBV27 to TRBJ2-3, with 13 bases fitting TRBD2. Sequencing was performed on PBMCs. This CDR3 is CASSLYGLAGEADTQYF. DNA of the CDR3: TGTGCCAGCAGTTTATACGGACTAGCGGGAGAGGCAGATACGCAGTATTTT.